One T cell receptor (beta chain) is described in this entry. Its antigen is unknown. Base qualities are missing; no much larger clone stands one base away. Library preparation employed the immunoSEQ multiplex PCR assay. TCRdb carries this immuneACCESS record with in-frame sequences only. Its versions omit some clonotypes, under half of them owing to an unresolved V gene in the studies checked, with the rest unexplained. The sample profile shows 85,000 to 95,000 clones; roughly 95% of them were found once. 0.36% of the sample rests with the top ten. The CDR3 numbers 15 residues from cysteine through phenylalanine. The DNA shown is the 45-base CDR3, in frame from base 1. The germline V gene (reference sequence) provides CDR1 PRHDT and CDR2 FYEKMQ. V is cut by 4 bases and J by 4 bases, and the space between the germline ends is 14 bases. The data stem from a study of technical replicates of blood from several donors (dated by TCRdb to 2015 to 2018).

The receptor was isolated from a human donor in good health. The sequencing input was T cells isolated from PBMCs. The chain was built from TRBV13 and TRBJ1-3; possibly the D gene is TRBD1, per 5 matching bases. The DNA sequence follows: TGTGCCAGCAGCTGGGAAGGGGTTAGAGGAAACACCATATATTTT. Translation gives CASSWEGVRGNTIYF.